This is a list of T cell receptor beta chains from one sample in a study of cytomegalovirus exposure and HLA in healthy donors. The data were produced by immunoSEQ multiplex PCR, yet TCRdb's version contains in-frame clones alone and is incomplete. The table has about 170,000 clones, roughly 91% seen once. The material sequenced was PBMCs. Receptor source: a woman under 30 in good health and CMV-seropositive. Each CDR3 is given with its conserved first and last residue. Each record gives: D gene, CDR3 length, clone size, V gene, J gene, CDR3 DNA, CDR3 protein. The D gene is left open where the match is weak. Clone size is stated in some rows and not others, as once, few, many or a class when expanded.

d_gene: TRBD2; len: 15; abundance: once; v_gene: TRBV13; j_gene: TRBJ2-2; CDR3nt: TGTGCCAGCAGCTCCCCTAGCGGGAGTGGCGGGGAGCTGTTTTTT; CDR3aa: CASSSPSGSGGELFF
d_gene: NA; len: 15; abundance: NA; v_gene: TRBV19; j_gene: TRBJ2-7; CDR3nt: TGTGCCAGTAGTATAGGAAGGGGATTAGACTACGAGCAGTACTTC; CDR3aa: CASSIGRGLDYEQYF
d_gene: NA; len: 16; abundance: NA; v_gene: TRBV27; j_gene: TRBJ1-1; CDR3nt: TGTGCCAGCAGCACCAGAACAGGGACGATGAACACTGAAGCTTTCTTT; CDR3aa: CASSTRTGTMNTEAFF
d_gene: TRBD2; len: 17; abundance: NA; v_gene: TRBV4-3; j_gene: TRBJ2-7; CDR3nt: TGCGCCAGCAGCCAAGAGGGACTAGCGGATGACTCCTACGAGCAGTACTTC; CDR3aa: CASSQEGLADDSYEQYF
d_gene: NA; len: 13; abundance: NA; v_gene: TRBV19; j_gene: TRBJ2-1; CDR3nt: TGTGCCAGTACTCCCGAGGCCGACAATGAGCAGTTCTTC; CDR3aa: CASTPEADNEQFF
d_gene: NA; len: 14; abundance: NA; v_gene: TRBV7-3; j_gene: TRBJ1-1; CDR3nt: TGTGCCAGCAGCCTCTGGGGAGAAAATTCTGAAGCTTTCTTT; CDR3aa: CASSLWGENSEAFF
d_gene: NA; len: 14; abundance: NA; v_gene: TRBV5-6; j_gene: TRBJ1-1; CDR3nt: TGTGCCAGCAGCTTGAGAGGTAGGAACACTGAAGCTTTCTTT; CDR3aa: CASSLRGRNTEAFF
d_gene: NA; len: 15; abundance: NA; v_gene: TRBV30; j_gene: TRBJ1-5; CDR3nt: TGTGCCTACGTACCGGACAGCCCTAGCAATCAGCCCCAGCATTTT; CDR3aa: CAYVPDSPSNQPQHF
d_gene: TRBD2; len: 18; abundance: NA; v_gene: TRBV4-3; j_gene: TRBJ2-1; CDR3nt: TGCGCCAGCAGCCAGGGTCTAGCGGGAGGGCAATCCTACAATGAGCAGTTCTTC; CDR3aa: CASSQGLAGGQSYNEQFF
d_gene: NA; len: 16; abundance: NA; v_gene: TRBV4-1; j_gene: TRBJ1-2; CDR3nt: TGCGCCAGCAGCCCAGAGGGAGGGCAACATCTCTATGGCTACACCTTC; CDR3aa: CASSPEGGQHLYGYTF
d_gene: NA; len: 15; abundance: NA; v_gene: TRBV4-1; j_gene: TRBJ1-4; CDR3nt: TGCGCCAGCAGCCTACAGGGTGGGACTAATGAAAAACTGTTTTTT; CDR3aa: CASSLQGGTNEKLFF
d_gene: NA; len: 18; abundance: NA; v_gene: TRBV14; j_gene: TRBJ2-7; CDR3nt: TGTGCCAGCAGCCAAGATCGACCGGGTCTGGGGGAGGCATCCGAGCAGTACTTC; CDR3aa: CASSQDRPGLGEASEQYF
d_gene: NA; len: 14; abundance: NA; v_gene: TRBV11-2; j_gene: TRBJ1-2; CDR3nt: TGTGCCAGCAGCTTAGATCGGGGGGCGGATGGCTACACCTTC; CDR3aa: CASSLDRGADGYTF
d_gene: NA; len: 13; abundance: NA; v_gene: TRBV4-1; j_gene: TRBJ1-2; CDR3nt: TGCGCCAGCAGCCAAGACAGAAACTATGGCTACACCTTC; CDR3aa: CASSQDRNYGYTF
d_gene: TRBD2; len: 16; abundance: NA; v_gene: TRBV28; j_gene: TRBJ2-5; CDR3nt: TGTGCCAGCAGTTTAATAGCGGGAGGGTACCAAGAGACCCAGTACTTC; CDR3aa: CASSLIAGGYQETQYF
d_gene: TRBD2; len: 15; abundance: NA; v_gene: TRBV27; j_gene: TRBJ2-5; CDR3nt: TGTGCCAGCAGTTCGGGACTAGCGGCCCAAGAGACCCAGTACTTC; CDR3aa: CASSSGLAAQETQYF
d_gene: TRBD1; len: 16; abundance: few; v_gene: TRBV5-1; j_gene: TRBJ1-4; CDR3nt: TGCGCCAGCAGCCCGCGGGACAGGGTTATACGGGAAAAACTGTTTTTT; CDR3aa: CASSPRDRVIREKLFF
d_gene: TRBD1; len: 14; abundance: NA; v_gene: TRBV19; j_gene: TRBJ2-1; CDR3nt: TGTGCCAGTAGTACCACAGGGGGTCGGAATGAGCAGTTCTTC; CDR3aa: CASSTTGGRNEQFF
d_gene: TRBD1; len: 13; abundance: NA; v_gene: TRBV7-3; j_gene: TRBJ2-3; CDR3nt: TGTGCCAGCAGTGTACAGGGGACAGATACGCAGTATTTT; CDR3aa: CASSVQGTDTQYF
d_gene: TRBD2; len: 16; abundance: NA; v_gene: TRBV4-2; j_gene: TRBJ2-1; CDR3nt: TGTGCCAGCAGCCAAGATGATAGCGGGAGTTACAATGAGCAGTTCTTC; CDR3aa: CASSQDDSGSYNEQFF
d_gene: NA; len: 15; abundance: NA; v_gene: TRBV7-2; j_gene: TRBJ2-7; CDR3nt: TGTGCCAGCAGCTTAGGAGCGGCATTCTCCTACGAGCAGTACTTC; CDR3aa: CASSLGAAFSYEQYF
d_gene: NA; len: 18; abundance: NA; v_gene: TRBV9; j_gene: TRBJ1-2; CDR3nt: TGTGCCAGCAGCGGACGCAGACAGGAGCATACTACTAACTATGGCTACACCTTC; CDR3aa: CASSGRRQEHTTNYGYTF
d_gene: NA; len: 17; abundance: once; v_gene: TRBV11-3; j_gene: TRBJ2-5; CDR3nt: TGTGCCAGCAGCTACGAAGCAGGGGCGAGAAGCGGAGAGACCCAGTACTTC; CDR3aa: CASSYEAGARSGETQYF
d_gene: NA; len: 14; abundance: NA; v_gene: TRBV5-1; j_gene: TRBJ2-1; CDR3nt: TGCGCCAGCAGCACCCAGGACACATACAATGAGCAGTTCTTC; CDR3aa: CASSTQDTYNEQFF
d_gene: NA; len: 11; abundance: NA; v_gene: TRBV30; j_gene: TRBJ2-7; CDR3nt: TGTGCCTGGAGTCCCCGGGGGATACAGTACTTC; CDR3aa: CAWSPRGIQYF
d_gene: TRBD1; len: 11; abundance: NA; v_gene: TRBV29-1; j_gene: TRBJ1-1; CDR3nt: TGCAGCGTGGGGACAGTCCCTGAAGCTTTCTTT; CDR3aa: CSVGTVPEAFF
d_gene: NA; len: 15; abundance: once; v_gene: TRBV9; j_gene: TRBJ2-1; CDR3nt: TGTGCCAGCAGCGTAGTGGGGGGTGGGTACAATGAGCAGTTCTTC; CDR3aa: CASSVVGGGYNEQFF
d_gene: TRBD2; len: 17; abundance: few; v_gene: TRBV7-9; j_gene: TRBJ2-1; CDR3nt: TGTGCCAGCAGCAACCGACTAGCGGGAGCCTCCTACAATGAGCAGTTCTTC; CDR3aa: CASSNRLAGASYNEQFF
d_gene: NA; len: 14; abundance: NA; v_gene: TRBV19; j_gene: TRBJ1-2; CDR3nt: TGTGCCAGTAGTACTATGGACACGAACTATGGCTACACCTTC; CDR3aa: CASSTMDTNYGYTF
d_gene: TRBD2; len: 19; abundance: NA; v_gene: TRBV7-9; j_gene: TRBJ2-1; CDR3nt: TGTGCCAGCAGTCCTCTCTTAACTAGCGGGAGGACCAAATACAATGAGCAGTTCTTC; CDR3aa: CASSPLLTSGRTKYNEQFF
d_gene: TRBD1; len: 16; abundance: NA; v_gene: TRBV6-5; j_gene: TRBJ2-7; CDR3nt: TGTGCCAGCAGTTCCATAAGGAACAGGGGCCACTACGAGCAGTACTTC; CDR3aa: CASSSIRNRGHYEQYF
d_gene: TRBD2; len: 15; abundance: NA; v_gene: TRBV6-5; j_gene: TRBJ2-7; CDR3nt: TGTGCCAGCACCCAGGCGGGGACTAGCGGCTCCGAGCAGTACTTC; CDR3aa: CASTQAGTSGSEQYF
d_gene: NA; len: 14; abundance: NA; v_gene: TRBV19; j_gene: TRBJ1-1; CDR3nt: TGTGCCAGTACCCGAGGGACTCAGAACACTGAAGCTTTCTTT; CDR3aa: CASTRGTQNTEAFF
d_gene: TRBD1; len: 15; abundance: few; v_gene: TRBV7-2; j_gene: TRBJ2-7; CDR3nt: TGTGCCAGCAGCTTAGCGACAGGGGGGTTTTACGAGCAGTACTTC; CDR3aa: CASSLATGGFYEQYF
d_gene: TRBD2; len: 15; abundance: NA; v_gene: TRBV6-5; j_gene: TRBJ2-7; CDR3nt: TGTGCCAGCAGTTACTCCGGGACTAGCGTTCTCGAGCAGTACTTC; CDR3aa: CASSYSGTSVLEQYF
d_gene: NA; len: 13; abundance: NA; v_gene: TRBV30; j_gene: TRBJ1-1; CDR3nt: TGTGCCTGGAGCCCTATATTGAACACTGAAGCTTTCTTT; CDR3aa: CAWSPILNTEAFF
d_gene: TRBD1; len: 15; abundance: NA; v_gene: TRBV7-6; j_gene: TRBJ1-4; CDR3nt: TGTGCCAGCAGCTTAGGAAGGGACAGAAGGGAAAAACTGTTTTTT; CDR3aa: CASSLGRDRREKLFF
d_gene: NA; len: 14; abundance: NA; v_gene: TRBV28; j_gene: TRBJ2-5; CDR3nt: TGTGCCAGCAGTTCGACTGCAGGCAGTGACGGCAGGGACTTC; CDR3aa: CASSSTAGSDGRDF
d_gene: TRBD2; len: 13; abundance: NA; v_gene: TRBV11-3; j_gene: TRBJ2-3; CDR3nt: TGTGCCAGCTCCTTACCCCGGGAGGGTACGCAGTATTTT; CDR3aa: CASSLPREGTQYF
d_gene: NA; len: 13; abundance: NA; v_gene: TRBV6-5; j_gene: TRBJ1-2; CDR3nt: TGTGCCAGCAGTTACCAGGGGCACTATGGCTACACCTTC; CDR3aa: CASSYQGHYGYTF
d_gene: TRBD2; len: 16; abundance: NA; v_gene: TRBV9; j_gene: TRBJ2-2; CDR3nt: TGTGCCAGCAGCGAGAAGGGCGGGAGGGTTTCCGGGGAGCTGTTTTTT; CDR3aa: CASSEKGGRVSGELFF
d_gene: NA; len: 16; abundance: NA; v_gene: TRBV15; j_gene: TRBJ2-1; CDR3nt: TGTGCCACCAGCAGCAGACAGGCGAGCTCCTACAATGAGCAGTTCTTC; CDR3aa: CATSSRQASSYNEQFF
d_gene: NA; len: 14; abundance: few; v_gene: TRBV30; j_gene: TRBJ1-5; CDR3nt: TGTGCCTGGAGTGCAGGTTATAGCAATCAGCCCCAGCATTTT; CDR3aa: CAWSAGYSNQPQHF
d_gene: TRBD1; len: 15; abundance: NA; v_gene: TRBV18; j_gene: TRBJ1-5; CDR3nt: TGTGCCAGCTCTACCCAGGGACAGACCAATCAGCCCCAGCATTTT; CDR3aa: CASSTQGQTNQPQHF
d_gene: TRBD1; len: 13; abundance: NA; v_gene: TRBV10-3; j_gene: TRBJ2-7; CDR3nt: TGTGCCACCCGCCGGGACAGGGATGGCGAGCAGTACTTC; CDR3aa: CATRRDRDGEQYF